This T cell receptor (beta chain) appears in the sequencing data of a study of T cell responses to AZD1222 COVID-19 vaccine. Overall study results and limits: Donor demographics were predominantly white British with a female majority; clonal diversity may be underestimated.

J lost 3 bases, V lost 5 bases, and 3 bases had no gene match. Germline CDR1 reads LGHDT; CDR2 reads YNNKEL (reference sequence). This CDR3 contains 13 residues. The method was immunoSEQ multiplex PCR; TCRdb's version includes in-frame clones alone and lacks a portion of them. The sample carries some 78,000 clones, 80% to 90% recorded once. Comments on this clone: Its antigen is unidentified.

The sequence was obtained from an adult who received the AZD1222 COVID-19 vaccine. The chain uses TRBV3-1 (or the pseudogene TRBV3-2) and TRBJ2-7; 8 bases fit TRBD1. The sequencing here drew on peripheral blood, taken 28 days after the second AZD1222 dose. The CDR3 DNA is TGTGCCAGCAGCACGGGACAGGACTACGAGCAGTACTTC. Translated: CASSTGQDYEQYF.